Listed below are T cell receptor beta chains from one sample, sequenced in a study of T cells in Graves' hyperthyroidism and ophthalmopathy. TCRdb redid the calling of the multiplex PCR reads with MiXCR, one entry per CDR3 protein. The sample includes more than 600,000 distinct CDR3 sequences, about 16% seen only once; the top ten take over 7.5%. The sample consisted of blood. All receptors come from a man between 18 and 35 years old with Graves' hyperthyroidism. The CDR3 runs from the conserved cysteine through the conserved F or W. The order of the fields is D gene, clone size, J gene, V gene, CDR3 DNA, CDR3 protein. The D gene is left open where the match is weak. A clone size is listed for some rows: how often the clone was seen (once, few, many), or a class if it is expanded.

.	.	TRBJ2-1	TRBV9	TGTGCCAGCAGCGCGCGGGGTTCCTACAATGAGCAGTTCTTC	CASSARGSYNEQFF
.	few	TRBJ2-7	TRBV5-1	TGCGCCAGCAGCTTGGCCATGGACGAGCAGTACTTC	CASSLAMDEQYF
.	.	TRBJ1-4	TRBV27	TGTGCCAGCAGCTCCGCCAGCAATGAAAAACTGTTTTTT	CASSSASNEKLFF
.	many	TRBJ2-3	TRBV15	TGTGCCACCAGCAGGGACACCCGTGGGGATACGCAGTATTTT	CATSRDTRGDTQYF
.	few	TRBJ2-7	TRBV7-2	TGTGCCAGCAGCTCAAGGTACAGGGTCGCCGAGCAGTACTTC	CASSSRYRVAEQYF
.	.	TRBJ2-7	TRBV7-6	TGTGCCAGCAGCCCGAGACTACGCGGAGAGCAGTACTTC	CASSPRLRGEQYF
TRBD2	.	TRBJ2-3	TRBV20-1	TGCAGTGCACAGGGACTAGGCCACACAGATACGCAGTATTTT	CSAQGLGHTDTQYF
.	.	TRBJ1-1	TRBV28	TGTGCCAGCAGGTCGGTGGGCAGCCAGAACACTGAAGCTTTCTTT	CASRSVGSQNTEAFF
.	few	TRBJ1-5	TRBV28	TGTGCCAGCAGGGGGGGGGGCGGAAGCAATCAGCCCCAGCATTTT	CASRGGGGSNQPQHF
.	.	TRBJ2-3	TRBV25-1	TGTGCCAGCAGTGACGGGGACACGGGGCCAGATACGCAGTATTTT	CASSDGDTGPDTQYF
.	many	TRBJ2-1	TRBV12-3/TRBV12-4	TGTGCCAGCACCGCGTTGCGATACAATGAGCAGTTCTTC	CASTALRYNEQFF
.	.	TRBJ2-1	TRBV27	TGTGCCAGCAGTTTCTCAACCCCCCGGGAAAAGAACAATGAGCAGTTCTTC	CASSFSTPREKNNEQFF
.	many	TRBJ1-1	TRBV5-1	TGCGCCAGCAGCTTGTTTTCAGATGTAAACACTGAAGCTTTCTTT	CASSLFSDVNTEAFF
.	.	TRBJ1-2	TRBV15	TGTGCCACCAGCAGAGACCAAGGCGTAAACTATGGCTACACCTTC	CATSRDQGVNYGYTF
.	few	TRBJ1-3	TRBV18	TGTGCCAGCTCACCGAGGGCTGGACAGACCTCTGGAAACACCATATATTTT	CASSPRAGQTSGNTIYF
.	many	TRBJ2-1	TRBV20-1	TGCAGTGCTAGGATCGGCGTGAGCTCCTACAATGAGCAGTTCTTC	CSARIGVSSYNEQFF
.	few	TRBJ2-1	TRBV20-1	TGCAGTGCTTGGCCGGCGGGGATCAATGAGCAGTTCTTC	CSAWPAGINEQFF
.	few	TRBJ2-3	TRBV4-1	TGCGCCAGCAGCCAATGGGGGGGCGGCGGGAGTGCAGATACGCAGTATTTT	CASSQWGGGGSADTQYF
.	.	TRBJ1-5	TRBV4-1	TGCGCCAGCAGCCAAGGCGGACAGAGGAATCAGCCCCAGCATTTT	CASSQGGQRNQPQHF
.	few	TRBJ2-1	TRBV7-2	TGTGCCAGCTCCCAGACCGGGACTGGAAACAATGAGCAGTTCTTC	CASSQTGTGNNEQFF